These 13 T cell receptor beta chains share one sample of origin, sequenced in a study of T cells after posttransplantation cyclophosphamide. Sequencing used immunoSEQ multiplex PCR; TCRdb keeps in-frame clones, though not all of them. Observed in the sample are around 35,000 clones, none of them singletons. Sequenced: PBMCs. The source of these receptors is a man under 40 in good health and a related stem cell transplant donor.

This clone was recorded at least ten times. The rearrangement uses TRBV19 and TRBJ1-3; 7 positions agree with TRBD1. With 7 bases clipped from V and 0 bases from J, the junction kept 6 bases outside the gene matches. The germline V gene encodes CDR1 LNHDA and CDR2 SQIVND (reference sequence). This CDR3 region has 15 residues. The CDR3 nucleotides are TGTGCCAGTATGGACAGGTCCCGCTCTGGAAACACCATATATTTT. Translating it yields CASMDRSRSGNTIYF.

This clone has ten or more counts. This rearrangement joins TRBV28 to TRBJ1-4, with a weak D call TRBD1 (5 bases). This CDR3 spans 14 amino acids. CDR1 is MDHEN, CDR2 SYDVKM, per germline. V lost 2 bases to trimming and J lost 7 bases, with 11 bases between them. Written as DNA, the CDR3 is TGTGCCAGCAGTTTACTGACAGATTTTGAAAAACTGTTTTTT. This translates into CASSLLTDFEKLFF. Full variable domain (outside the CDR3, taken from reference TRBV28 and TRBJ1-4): DVKVTQSSRYLVKRTGEKVFLECVQDMDHENMFWYRQDPGLGLRLIYFSYDVKMKEKGDIPEGYSVSREKKERFSLILESASTNQTSMYLCASSLLTDFEKLFFGSGTQLSVL.

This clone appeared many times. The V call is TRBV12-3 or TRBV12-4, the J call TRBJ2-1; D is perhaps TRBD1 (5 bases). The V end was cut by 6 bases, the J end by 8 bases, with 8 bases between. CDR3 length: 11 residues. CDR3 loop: CASSRRDEQFF. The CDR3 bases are TGTGCCAGCAGCCGCAGGGATGAGCAGTTCTTC.

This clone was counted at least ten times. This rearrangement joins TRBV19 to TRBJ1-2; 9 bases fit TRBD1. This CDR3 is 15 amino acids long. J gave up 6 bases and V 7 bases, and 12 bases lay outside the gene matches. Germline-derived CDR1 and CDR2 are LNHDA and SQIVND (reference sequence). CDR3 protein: CASIGTGWLGDGYTF. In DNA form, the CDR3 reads TGTGCCAGTATTGGGACAGGGTGGTTGGGAGATGGCTACACCTTC.

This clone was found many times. CDR3: CASSTGDTTNEKLFF. CDR3 nucleotide sequence: TGTGCCAGCAGCACTGGGGACACAACTAATGAAAAACTGTTTTTT. This chain links TRBV7-2 with TRBJ1-4, with TRBD1 as a possible D gene (6 bases). Germline lookup yields CDR1 SGHTA and CDR2 FQGNSA. The length of the CDR3 is 15 residues. V was trimmed by 5 bases and J by 0 bases, leaving 10 bases between them.

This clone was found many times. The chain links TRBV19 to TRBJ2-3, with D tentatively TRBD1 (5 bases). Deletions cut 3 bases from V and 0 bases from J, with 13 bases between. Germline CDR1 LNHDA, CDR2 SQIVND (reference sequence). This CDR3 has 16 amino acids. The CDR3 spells CASSIAWGGSTDTQYF. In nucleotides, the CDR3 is TGTGCCAGTAGTATTGCCTGGGGCGGTAGCACAGATACGCAGTATTTT.

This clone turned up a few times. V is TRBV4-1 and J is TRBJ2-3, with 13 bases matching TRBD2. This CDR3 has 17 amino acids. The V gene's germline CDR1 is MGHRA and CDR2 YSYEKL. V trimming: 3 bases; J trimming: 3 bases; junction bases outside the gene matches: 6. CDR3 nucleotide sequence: TGCGCCAGCAGCCACCGGACTAGCGGGGGTGGGACAGATACGCAGTATTTT. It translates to CASSHRTSGGGTDTQYF.

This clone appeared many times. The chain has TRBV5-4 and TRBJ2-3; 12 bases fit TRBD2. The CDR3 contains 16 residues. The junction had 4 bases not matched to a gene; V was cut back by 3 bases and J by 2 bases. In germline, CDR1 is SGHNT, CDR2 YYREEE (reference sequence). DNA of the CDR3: TGTGCCAGCAGCTCTCCTAGCGGGGGGGCCACAGATACGCAGTATTTT. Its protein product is CASSSPSGGATDTQYF.

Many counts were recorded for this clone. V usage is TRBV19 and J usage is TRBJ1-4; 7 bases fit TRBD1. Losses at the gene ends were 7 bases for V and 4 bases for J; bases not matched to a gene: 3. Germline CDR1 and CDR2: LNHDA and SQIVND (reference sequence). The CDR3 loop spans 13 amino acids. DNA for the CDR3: TGTGCCAGTAAGGGACAGCTTAATGAAAAACTGTTTTTT. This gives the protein CASKGQLNEKLFF.

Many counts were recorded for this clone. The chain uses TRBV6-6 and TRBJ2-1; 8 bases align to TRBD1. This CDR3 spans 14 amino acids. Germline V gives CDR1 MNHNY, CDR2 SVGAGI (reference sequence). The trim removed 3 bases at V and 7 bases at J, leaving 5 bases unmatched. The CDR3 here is CASSYRTGYNEQFF. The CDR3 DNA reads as TGTGCCAGCAGTTATCGGACAGGGTATAATGAGCAGTTCTTC.

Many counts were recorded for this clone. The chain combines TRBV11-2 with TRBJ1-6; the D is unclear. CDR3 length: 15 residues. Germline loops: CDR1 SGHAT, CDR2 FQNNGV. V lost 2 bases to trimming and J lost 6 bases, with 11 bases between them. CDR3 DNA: TGTGCCAGCAGCTTAACTTCTAATTTTAATTCACCCCTCCACTTT. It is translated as CASSLTSNFNSPLHF.

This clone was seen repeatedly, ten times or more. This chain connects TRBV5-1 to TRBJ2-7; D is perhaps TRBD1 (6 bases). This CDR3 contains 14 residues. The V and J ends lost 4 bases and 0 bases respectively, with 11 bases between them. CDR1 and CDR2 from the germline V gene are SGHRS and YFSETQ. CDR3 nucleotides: TGCGCCAGCAGCCACGGACAGTACTCCTACGAGCAGTACTTC. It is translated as CASSHGQYSYEQYF.

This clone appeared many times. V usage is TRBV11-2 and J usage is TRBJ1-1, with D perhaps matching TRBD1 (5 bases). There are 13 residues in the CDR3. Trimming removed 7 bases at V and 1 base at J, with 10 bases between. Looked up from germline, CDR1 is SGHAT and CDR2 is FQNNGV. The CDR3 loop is CASKRDRNTEAFF. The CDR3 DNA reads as TGTGCCAGCAAACGAGACAGGAACACTGAAGCTTTCTTT.